This T cell receptor (beta chain) came from a study of T cell responses to AZD1222 COVID-19 vaccine. Findings and caveats of the study: Distributed over spike, vaccine-associated CD4 TCRs predominated at 160-218 and 743-854. Increases in Spike-specific TCR breadth and depth were seen after two AZD1222 doses. In all cases, repertoires were sampled only after the peak T cell response. Donors were chiefly white British, with a greater number of females, and clonal diversity was perhaps underestimated.

V was trimmed by 3 bases and J by 2 bases, leaving 3 bases between them. CDR3 size: 11 residues. Germline V gene data show CDR1 as SGDLS and CDR2 as YYNGEE. Notes on this clone: As yet, its antigen is unknown.

The data were produced by immunoSEQ multiplex PCR, yet TCRdb's version contains in-frame clones alone and is incomplete. Among roughly 150,000 clones listed, 90% to 95% were seen once. The TCR was taken from an adult who received the AZD1222 COVID-19 vaccine. The input for sequencing was peripheral blood, taken 28 days after the second AZD1222 dose. V gene TRBV9 combines with J gene TRBJ2-7; D is ambiguous. CDR3 sequence (DNA): TGTGCCAGCAGCGACACCTACGAGCAGTACTTC. It translates to CASSDTYEQYF. The full variable domain, with the rest looked up from reference TRBV9 and TRBJ2-7, is DSGVTQTPKHLITATGQRVTLRCSPRSGDLSVYWYQQSLDQGLQFLIQYYNGEERAKGNILERFSAQQFPDLHSELNLSSLELGDSALYFCASSDTYEQYFGPGTRLTVT.